This T cell receptor (beta chain) was recovered during a study of blood T cell repertoires in COVID-19 (TCRdb year 2020). Regarding the study in general: The collaborator samples originated in the United States, Italy and Spain and spanned the acute and convalescent phases of COVID-19. The prospective study material was composed of cDNA or gDNA derived from T cells, B-cell-depleted T cells, or PBMCs. Subjects who had been exposed to COVID-19, were actively infected with it, or had recovered from it provided the deeply sampled blood TCRbeta repertoires that made up the dataset. A freely available public database, intended as a resource for researchers studying the immune response to SARS-CoV-2, is where the repertoires were released. The samples were drawn from the first 160 participants of the ongoing ImmuneRACE study and from 950 to 1,500 subjects provided by 6 global collaborators. The sample metadata nearly always contained a de-identified subject ID, COVID-19 status, age in years and sex. Where available, HLA class I and class II types were taken from metadata supplied by the sample provider and were not determined by assay-based typing. Here is what the overall study found, with its caveats: Clinical and demographic metadata were provided uncurated, with the amount varying by source and participant.

TCRbeta CDR3 regions were amplified from genomic DNA by means of the immunoSEQ Assay, a bias-controlled multiplex PCR. Per the source publication's procedure: The number of nucleated cells in each sample was estimated from the amplification of reference gene primers within the assay. To quantify the absolute abundance of each unique TCRbeta CDR3 rearrangement, sequence reads were collapsed and filtered. For each sample, productive Simpson clonality was calculated as the square root of Simpson's diversity index across productive rearrangements. This immuneACCESS table, as held by TCRdb, lists in-frame sequences with V and J called but not all clones. Of the missing ones, under half trace to an unresolved V gene in checked studies; the others have no known cause. The V and J calls and clone size were taken over from that table, and D and trimming were inferred from the DNA. The sample table shows about 300,000 clones, and 87% are seen once. Approximately 2.4% of the sample comes from the top ten.

Collaborating institutions collected whole blood in K2EDTA tubes following their own protocols. For TCRbeta analysis, collaborators shipped samples as frozen whole blood, isolated PBMCs, or DNA extracted from either of those sample types. A single count supports this clone. The antigen it recognizes is unknown. One base away there is no much larger clone; base qualities are not given. According to the germline V gene, CDR1 reads SGHTA and CDR2 reads FQGNSA. From the cysteine through the phenylalanine, the CDR3 covers 14 amino acids. The entry retains the CDR3 DNA only, 42 bases that are in frame from base 1. V loses 1 base, J loses 3 bases, and the germline ends lie 7 bases apart.

The sequence came from a man in his late teens or twenties with active or convalescent COVID-19. Sequenced sample: peripheral blood. Recombination joined TRBV7-2 with TRBJ1-5, with no confidently assigned D gene. DNA sequence: TGTGCCAGCAGCTTAGATCAGTTCAATCAGCCCCAGCATTTT. Translation gives CASSLDQFNQPQHF. The CDR3 plus the reference TRBV7-2 and TRBJ1-5 genes for the other parts give the full variable domain: GAGVSQSPSNKVTEKGKDVELRCDPISGHTALYWYRQSLGQGLEFLIYFQGNSAPDKSGLPSDRFSAERTGGSVSTLTIQRTQQEDSAVYLCASSLDQFNQPQHFGDGTRLSIL.